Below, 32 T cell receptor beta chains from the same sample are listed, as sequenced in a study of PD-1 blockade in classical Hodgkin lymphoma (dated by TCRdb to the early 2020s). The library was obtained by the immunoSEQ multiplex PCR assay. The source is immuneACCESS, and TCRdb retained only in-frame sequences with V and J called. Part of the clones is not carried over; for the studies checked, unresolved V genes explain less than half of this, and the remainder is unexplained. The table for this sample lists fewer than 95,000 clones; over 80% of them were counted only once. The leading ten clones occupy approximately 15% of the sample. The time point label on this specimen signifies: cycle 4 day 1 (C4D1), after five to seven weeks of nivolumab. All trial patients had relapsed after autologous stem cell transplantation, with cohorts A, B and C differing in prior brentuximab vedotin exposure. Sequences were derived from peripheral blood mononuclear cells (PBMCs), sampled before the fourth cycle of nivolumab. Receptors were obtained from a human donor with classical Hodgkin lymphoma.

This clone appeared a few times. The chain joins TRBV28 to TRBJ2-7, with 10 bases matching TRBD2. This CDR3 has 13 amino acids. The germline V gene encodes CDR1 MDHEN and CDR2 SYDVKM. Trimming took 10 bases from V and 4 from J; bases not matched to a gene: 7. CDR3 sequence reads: CATQAGGPYEQYF. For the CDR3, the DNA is TGTGCCACCCAAGCGGGAGGGCCGTACGAGCAGTACTTC.

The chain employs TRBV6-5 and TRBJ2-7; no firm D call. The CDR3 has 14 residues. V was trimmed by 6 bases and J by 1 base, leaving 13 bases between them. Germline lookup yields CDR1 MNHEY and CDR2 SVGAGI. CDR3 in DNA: TGTGCCAGCAGCCGGGCTGTTCAATCCTACGAGCAGTACTTC. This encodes CASSRAVQSYEQYF.

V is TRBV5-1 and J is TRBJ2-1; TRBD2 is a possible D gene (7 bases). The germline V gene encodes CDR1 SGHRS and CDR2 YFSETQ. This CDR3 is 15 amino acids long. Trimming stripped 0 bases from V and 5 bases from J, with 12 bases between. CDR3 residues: CASSLAGGRNNEQFF. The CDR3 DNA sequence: TGCGCCAGCAGCTTGGCGGGGGGCCGTAACAATGAGCAGTTCTTC.

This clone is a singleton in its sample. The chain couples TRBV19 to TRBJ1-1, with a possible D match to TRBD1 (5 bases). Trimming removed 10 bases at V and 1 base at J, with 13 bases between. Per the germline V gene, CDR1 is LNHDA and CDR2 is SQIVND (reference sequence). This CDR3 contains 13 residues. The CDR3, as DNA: TGTGCCACCACGGGCAGGGCGAACACTGAAGCTTTCTTT. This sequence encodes CATTGRANTEAFF.

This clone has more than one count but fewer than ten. The CDR3 region is CASSGYPEADTQYF. CDR3 nucleotide sequence: TGTGCCAGCAGTGGCTATCCGGAGGCCGATACGCAGTATTTT. The J gene is TRBJ2-3, the V gene TRBV6-5; D is possibly TRBD2 (5 bases). Trimming took 5 bases from V and 6 from J, leaving 15 bases between them. The germline CDR1 and CDR2 sequences are MNHEY and SVGAGI. The CDR3 covers 14 residues.

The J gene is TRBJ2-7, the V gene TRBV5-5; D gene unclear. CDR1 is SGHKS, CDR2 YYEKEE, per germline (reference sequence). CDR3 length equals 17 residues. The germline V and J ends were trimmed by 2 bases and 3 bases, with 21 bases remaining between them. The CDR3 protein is CASSLNPQVYGLYEQYF. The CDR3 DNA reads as TGTGCCAGCAGCTTAAACCCTCAGGTTTACGGTCTCTACGAGCAGTACTTC.

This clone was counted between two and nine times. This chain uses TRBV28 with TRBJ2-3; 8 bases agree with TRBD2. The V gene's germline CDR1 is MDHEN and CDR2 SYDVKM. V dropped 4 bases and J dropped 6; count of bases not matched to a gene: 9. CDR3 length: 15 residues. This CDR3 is CASSYEREIADTQYF. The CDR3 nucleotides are TGTGCCAGCAGTTATGAGCGGGAGATAGCGGATACGCAGTATTTT.

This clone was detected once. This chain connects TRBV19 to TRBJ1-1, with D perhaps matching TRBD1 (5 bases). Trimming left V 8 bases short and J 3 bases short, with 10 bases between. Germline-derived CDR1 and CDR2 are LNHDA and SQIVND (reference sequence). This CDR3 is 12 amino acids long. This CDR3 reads CASRQLYTEAFF. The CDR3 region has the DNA TGTGCCAGTCGACAGCTTTACACTGAAGCTTTCTTT. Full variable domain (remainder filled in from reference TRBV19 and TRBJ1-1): DGGITQSPKYLFRKEGQNVTLSCEQNLNHDAMYWYRQDPGQGLRLIYYSQIVNDFQKGDIAEGYSVSREKKESFPLTVTSAQKNPTAFYLCASRQLYTEAFFGQGTRLTVV.

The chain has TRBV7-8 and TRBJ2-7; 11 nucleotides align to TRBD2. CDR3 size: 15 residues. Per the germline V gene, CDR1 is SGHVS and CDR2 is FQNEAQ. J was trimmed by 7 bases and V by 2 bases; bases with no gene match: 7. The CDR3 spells CASSLSLAGGSEQYF. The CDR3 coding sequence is TGTGCCAGCAGCTTAAGCCTAGCGGGAGGATCAGAGCAGTACTTC.

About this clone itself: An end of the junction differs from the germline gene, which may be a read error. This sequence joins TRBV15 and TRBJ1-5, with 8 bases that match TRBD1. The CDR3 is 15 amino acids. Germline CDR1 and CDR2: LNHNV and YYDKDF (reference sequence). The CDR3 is CATSRGGQVYHPQHF. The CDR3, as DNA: TGTGCCACCAGCAGGGGGGGACAGGTTTATCATCCCCAGCATTTT.

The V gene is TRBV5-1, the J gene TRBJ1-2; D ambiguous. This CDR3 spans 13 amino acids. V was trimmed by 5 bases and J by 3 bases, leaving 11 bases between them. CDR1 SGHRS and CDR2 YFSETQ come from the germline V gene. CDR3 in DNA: TGCGCCAGCAGTTCTAAGGTGGACTATGGCTACACCTTC. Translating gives CASSSKVDYGYTF.

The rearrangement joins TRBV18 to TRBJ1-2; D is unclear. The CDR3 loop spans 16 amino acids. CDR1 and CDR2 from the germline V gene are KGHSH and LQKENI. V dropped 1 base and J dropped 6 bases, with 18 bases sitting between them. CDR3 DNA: TGTGCCAGCTCACCACGCAACGCAGGCGTAGGGCATGGCTACACCTTC. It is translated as CASSPRNAGVGHGYTF.

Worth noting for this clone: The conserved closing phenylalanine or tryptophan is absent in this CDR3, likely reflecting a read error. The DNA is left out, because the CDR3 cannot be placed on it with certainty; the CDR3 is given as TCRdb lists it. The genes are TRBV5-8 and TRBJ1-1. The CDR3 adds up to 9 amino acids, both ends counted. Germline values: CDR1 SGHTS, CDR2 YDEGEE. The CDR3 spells CASSLVTGV.

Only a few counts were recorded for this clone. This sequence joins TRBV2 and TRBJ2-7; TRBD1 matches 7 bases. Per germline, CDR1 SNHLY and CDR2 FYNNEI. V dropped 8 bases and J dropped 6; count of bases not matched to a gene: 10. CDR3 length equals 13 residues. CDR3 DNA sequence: TGTGCCAGCGGTGCTAGGGACAGAACCGAGCAGTACTTC. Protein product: CASGARDRTEQYF.

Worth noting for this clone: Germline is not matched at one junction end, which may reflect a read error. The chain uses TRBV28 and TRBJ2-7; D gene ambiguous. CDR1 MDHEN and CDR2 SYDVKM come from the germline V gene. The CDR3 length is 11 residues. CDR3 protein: CASSDLRIVRF. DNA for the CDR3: TGTGCCAGCAGTGATTTAAGGATCGTAAGATTC.

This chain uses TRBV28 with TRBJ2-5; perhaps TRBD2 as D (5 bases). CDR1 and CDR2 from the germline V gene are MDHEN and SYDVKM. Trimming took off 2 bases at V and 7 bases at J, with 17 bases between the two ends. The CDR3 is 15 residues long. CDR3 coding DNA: TGTGCCAGCAGTTTAGGAGGACGGGATTACGGGACCCAGTACTTC. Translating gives CASSLGGRDYGTQYF.

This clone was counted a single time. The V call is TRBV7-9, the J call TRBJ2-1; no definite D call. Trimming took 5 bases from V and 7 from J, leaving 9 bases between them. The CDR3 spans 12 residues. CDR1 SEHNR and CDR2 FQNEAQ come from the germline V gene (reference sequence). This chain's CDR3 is CASSPAENEQFF. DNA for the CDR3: TGTGCCAGCAGCCCGGCGGAGAATGAGCAGTTCTTC.

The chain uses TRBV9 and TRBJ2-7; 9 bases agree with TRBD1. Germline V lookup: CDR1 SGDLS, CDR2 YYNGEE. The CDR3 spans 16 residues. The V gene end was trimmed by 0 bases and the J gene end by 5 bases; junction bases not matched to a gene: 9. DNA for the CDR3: TGTGCCAGCAGCGTAGGCGGGGGACAGGGTTCTCACGAGCAGTACTTC. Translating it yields CASSVGGGQGSHEQYF.

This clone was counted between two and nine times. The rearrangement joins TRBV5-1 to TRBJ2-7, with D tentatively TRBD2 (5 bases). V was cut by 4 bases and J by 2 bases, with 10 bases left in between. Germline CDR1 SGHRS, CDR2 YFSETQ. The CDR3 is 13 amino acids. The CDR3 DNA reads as TGCGCCAGCAGCGCCGACGGGACCTACGAGCAGTACTTC. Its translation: CASSADGTYEQYF.

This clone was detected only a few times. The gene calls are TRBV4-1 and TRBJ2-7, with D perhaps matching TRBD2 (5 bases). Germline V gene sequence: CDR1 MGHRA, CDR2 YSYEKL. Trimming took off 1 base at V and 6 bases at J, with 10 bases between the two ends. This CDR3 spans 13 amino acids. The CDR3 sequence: CASSQAGMGEQYF. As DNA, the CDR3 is TGCGCCAGCAGCCAAGCCGGGATGGGCGAGCAGTACTTC.

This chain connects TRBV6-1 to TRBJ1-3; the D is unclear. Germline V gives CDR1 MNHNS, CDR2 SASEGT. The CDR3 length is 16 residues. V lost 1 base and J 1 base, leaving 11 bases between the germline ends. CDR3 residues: CASSEGVLGSGNTIYF. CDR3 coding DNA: TGTGCCAGCAGTGAAGGGGTACTAGGGTCTGGAAACACCATATATTTT.

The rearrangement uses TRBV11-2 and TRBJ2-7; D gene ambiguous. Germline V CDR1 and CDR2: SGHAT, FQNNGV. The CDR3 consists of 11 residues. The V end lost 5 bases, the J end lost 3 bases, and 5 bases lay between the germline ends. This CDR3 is CASSSYYEQYF. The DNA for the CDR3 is TGTGCCAGCAGCAGTTACTACGAGCAGTACTTC.

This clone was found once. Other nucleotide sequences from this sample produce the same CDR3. The CDR3 here is CAISVNSYEQYF. CDR3 DNA sequence: TGTGCCATCAGTGTAAATTCCTACGAGCAGTACTTC. J is TRBJ2-7 and V is TRBV10-3; no clear D. CDR1 is ENHRY, CDR2 SYGVKD, per germline. Trimming cost V 4 bases and J 1 base, with 5 bases left between them. CDR3 length: 12 amino acids.

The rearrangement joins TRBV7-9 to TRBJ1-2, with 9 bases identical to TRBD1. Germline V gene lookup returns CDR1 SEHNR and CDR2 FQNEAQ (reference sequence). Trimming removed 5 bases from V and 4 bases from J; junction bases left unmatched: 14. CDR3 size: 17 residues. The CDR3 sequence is CASSPIGGGQGGYGYTF. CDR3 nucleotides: TGTGCCAGCAGCCCCATAGGGGGGGGACAGGGAGGCTATGGCTACACCTTC.

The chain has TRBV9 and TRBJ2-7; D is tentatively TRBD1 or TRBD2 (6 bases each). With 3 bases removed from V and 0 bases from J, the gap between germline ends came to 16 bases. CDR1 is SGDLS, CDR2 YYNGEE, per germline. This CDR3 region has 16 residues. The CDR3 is CASSARGAGPSYEQYF. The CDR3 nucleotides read TGTGCCAGCAGCGCAAGGGGGGCGGGGCCCTCCTACGAGCAGTACTTC.

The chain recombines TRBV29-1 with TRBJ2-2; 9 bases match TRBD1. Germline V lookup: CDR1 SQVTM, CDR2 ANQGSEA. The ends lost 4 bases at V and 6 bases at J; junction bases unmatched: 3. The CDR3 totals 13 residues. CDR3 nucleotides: TGCAGCGTTGTGACAGGGGGGGCCGGGGAGCTGTTTTTT. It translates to CSVVTGGAGELFF.

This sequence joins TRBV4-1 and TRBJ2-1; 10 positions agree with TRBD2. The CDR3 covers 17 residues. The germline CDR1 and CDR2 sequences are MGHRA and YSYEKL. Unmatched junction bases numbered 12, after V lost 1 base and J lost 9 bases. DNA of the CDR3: TGCGCCAGCAGCCAAGCCCCACTAGCGGGACTAAAGGGTGAGCAGTTCTTC. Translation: CASSQAPLAGLKGEQFF.

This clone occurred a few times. The CDR3 DNA follows: TGCGCCAGCAGCCAAGAACCCACCACCGGGGAGCTGTTTTTT. It translates to CASSQEPTTGELFF. The chain is built from TRBV4-1 and TRBJ2-2, with D uncertain. V was shortened by 0 bases and J by 4 bases, with 6 bases between the two germline ends. In germline, CDR1 is MGHRA, CDR2 YSYEKL. The length of the CDR3 is 14 residues.

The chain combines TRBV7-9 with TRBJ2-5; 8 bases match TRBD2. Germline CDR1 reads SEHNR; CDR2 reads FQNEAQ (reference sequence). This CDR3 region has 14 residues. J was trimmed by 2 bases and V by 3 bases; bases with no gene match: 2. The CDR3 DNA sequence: TGTGCCAGCAGCTTGAAGCGGGAGCAAGAGACCCAGTACTTC. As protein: CASSLKREQETQYF.

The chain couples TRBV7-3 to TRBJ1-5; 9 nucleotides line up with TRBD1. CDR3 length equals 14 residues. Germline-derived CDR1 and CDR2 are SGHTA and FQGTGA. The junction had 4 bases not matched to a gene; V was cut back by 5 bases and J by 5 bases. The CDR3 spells CASSLTGGDQPQHF. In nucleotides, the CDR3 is TGTGCCAGCAGCCTGACAGGGGGGGATCAGCCCCAGCATTTT.

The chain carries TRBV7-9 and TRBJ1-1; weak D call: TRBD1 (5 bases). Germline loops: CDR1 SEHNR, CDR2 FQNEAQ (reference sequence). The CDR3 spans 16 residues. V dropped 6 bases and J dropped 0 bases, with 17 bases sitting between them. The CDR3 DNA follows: TGTGCCAGCAGGCCCCCTCTCAGGGCCGTGAACACTGAAGCTTTCTTT. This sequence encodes CASRPPLRAVNTEAFF.

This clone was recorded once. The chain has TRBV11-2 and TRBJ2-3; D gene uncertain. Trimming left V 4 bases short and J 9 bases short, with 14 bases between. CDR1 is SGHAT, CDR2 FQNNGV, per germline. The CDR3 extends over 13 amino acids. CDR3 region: CASSSLGRWTQYF. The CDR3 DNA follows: TGTGCCAGCAGCTCCCTGGGAAGGTGGACGCAGTATTTT.